A selection of T cell receptor beta chains follows, all from one sample in a study of T cell changes during pregnancy in multiple sclerosis. TCRdb's table, derived via immunoSEQ multiplex PCR, lists solely in-frame clones and lacks some. The table has more than 50,000 clones, about 88% seen once. The sequenced sample was peripheral blood, obtained in the first trimester of pregnancy. The receptors originated from a female donor in good health, enrolled as a control in a pregnancy study. The CDR3 runs from the conserved cysteine through the conserved F or W. The D gene is left open where the match is weak. Expanded clones get a size class; other rows say once, few or many, or leave the size out.

D gene | J gene | V gene | clone size | CDR3 protein | CDR3 DNA
TRBD2 | TRBJ2-3 | TRBV27 | NA | CASSSSDSGTSTDTQYF | TGTGCCAGCAGTTCCTCCGATAGCGGGACCAGCACAGATACGCAGTATTTT
NA | TRBJ2-2 | TRBV4-1 | NA | CASSQVQGELFF | TGCGCCAGCAGCCAAGTACAAGGGGAGCTGTTTTTT
TRBD1 | TRBJ2-3 | TRBV5-1 | NA | CASSSGQPIGTDTQYF | TGCGCCAGCAGCTCGGGACAGCCTATCGGCACAGATACGCAGTATTTT
NA | TRBJ2-1 | TRBV2 | NA | CASSRGPGSYNEQFF | TGTGCCAGCAGTAGGGGCCCTGGCTCCTACAATGAGCAGTTCTTC
TRBD1 | TRBJ2-1 | TRBV29-1 | NA | CSAYRGSEQFF | TGCAGCGCCTACAGGGGTAGTGAGCAGTTCTTC
NA | TRBJ2-4 | TRBV15 | once | CATSPGDTGGVIQYF | TGTGCCACCAGCCCAGGGGATACGGGAGGAGTCATTCAGTACTTC
NA | TRBJ2-7 | TRBV11-2 | NA | CASSPTQGFSYEQYF | TGTGCCAGCAGTCCCACCCAGGGGTTCTCCTACGAGCAGTACTTC
NA | TRBJ1-6 | TRBV27 | NA | CASSPSLAPGIGSPLHF | TGTGCCAGCAGTCCATCACTGGCCCCGGGGATTGGTTCACCCCTCCACTTT
NA | TRBJ2-1 | TRBV6-4 | NA | CASSDSGGGLNEQFF | TGTGCCAGCAGTGACTCGGGGGGGGGCCTTAATGAGCAGTTCTTC
TRBD1 | TRBJ2-7 | TRBV27 | NA | CASSFLGQGEQYF | TGTGCCAGCAGTTTCCTCGGACAGGGGGAGCAGTACTTC
TRBD1 | TRBJ1-5 | TRBV19 | NA | CASSRQGNNQPQHF | TGTGCCAGTAGTCGACAGGGCAACAATCAGCCCCAGCATTTT
NA | TRBJ2-5 | TRBV6-5 | NA | CASSYGLWNSQETQYF | TGTGCCAGCAGTTACGGTTTGTGGAACAGCCAAGAGACCCAGTACTTC
NA | TRBJ2-3 | TRBV9 | NA | CASSGQVRDSQYF | TGTGCCAGCAGCGGACAGGTCAGGGATTCGCAGTATTTT
NA | TRBJ2-7 | TRBV6-5 | NA | CASTQRGGVKQYF | TGTGCCAGCACCCAACGAGGGGGGGTCAAGCAGTACTTC
NA | TRBJ2-4 | TRBV2 | NA | CASDSEAKNIQYF | TGTGCCAGCGACAGCGAAGCCAAAAACATTCAGTACTTC
TRBD1 | TRBJ2-5 | TRBV5-6 | NA | CASSFGIGTGGETQYF | TGTGCCAGCAGCTTCGGAATAGGGACAGGGGGAGAGACCCAGTACTTC
NA | TRBJ2-7 | TRBV7-2 | once | CASSLLGDSYEQYF | TGTGCCAGCAGCTTATTAGGGGATTCCTACGAGCAGTACTTC
NA | TRBJ1-1 | TRBV13 | NA | CASSLGLGQNTEAFF | TGTGCCAGCAGCTTAGGGCTCGGACAGAACACTGAAGCTTTCTTT
TRBD2 | TRBJ2-3 | TRBV6-1 | NA | CASSDGTSSGRASVTDTQYF | TGTGCCAGCAGTGATGGGACTAGTAGCGGGAGGGCCAGTGTCACAGATACGCAGTATTTT
NA | TRBJ1-5 | TRBV6-6 | NA | CASSSGNQPQHF | TGTGCCAGCAGTTCCGGGAATCAGCCCCAGCATTTT
TRBD2 | TRBJ2-1 | TRBV27 | NA | CASSLTSGSYNEQFF | TGTGCCAGCAGCCTTACTAGCGGGAGTTACAATGAGCAGTTCTTC
TRBD1 | TRBJ2-5 | TRBV4-1 | NA | CASSRVQGAGETQYF | TGCGCCAGCAGCCGAGTACAGGGGGCTGGGGAGACCCAGTACTTC
TRBD1 | TRBJ1-1 | TRBV19 | NA | CASSTGQGELGAPEAFF | TGTGCCAGTAGTACGGGACAGGGGGAACTAGGGGCCCCTGAAGCTTTCTTT
NA | TRBJ1-1 | TRBV6-5 | NA | CASSFTGHTNTEAFF | TGTGCCAGCAGTTTTACAGGACATACGAACACTGAAGCTTTCTTT
NA | TRBJ2-7 | TRBV5-1 | NA | CASSLGVGGIYEQYF | TGCGCCAGCAGCTTGGGTGTAGGGGGAATCTACGAGCAGTACTTC
TRBD2 | TRBJ2-7 | TRBV4-3 | NA | CASSQYWTSQSSYEQYF | TGCGCCAGCAGCCAGTATTGGACTAGCCAAAGCTCCTACGAGCAGTACTTC
TRBD1 | TRBJ2-1 | TRBV18 | NA | CASSIGQGARNEQFF | TGTGCCAGCTCAATCGGACAGGGGGCGCGTAATGAGCAGTTCTTC
NA | TRBJ1-1 | TRBV11-2 | few | CASSPQRATEAFF | TGTGCCAGCAGCCCCCAGAGGGCCACTGAAGCTTTCTTT
NA | TRBJ2-3 | TRBV5-1 | NA | CASSLGTLPQDTQYF | TGCGCCAGCAGCTTGGGTACGTTACCCCAGGATACGCAGTATTTT
NA | TRBJ1-2 | TRBV19 | once | CASSSGDSVYGYTF | TGTGCCAGTAGCTCGGGTGACAGTGTCTATGGCTACACCTTC
NA | TRBJ1-6 | TRBV30 | NA | CAWSVGLGGSPLHF | TGTGCCTGGAGTGTAGGGCTGGGGGGATCACCCCTCCACTTT
TRBD1 | TRBJ1-2 | TRBV11-2 | NA | CASSADRGLSGGYGYTF | TGTGCCAGCAGCGCGGACAGGGGCCTTTCTGGGGGTTATGGCTACACCTTC
NA | TRBJ2-7 | TRBV28 | NA | CASSFSFEQYF | TGTGCCAGCAGTTTTAGTTTCGAGCAGTACTTC
TRBD1 | TRBJ2-1 | TRBV10-2 | NA | CASSEWTGARNEQFF | TGCGCCAGCAGTGAGTGGACAGGGGCACGCAATGAGCAGTTCTTC
TRBD2 | TRBJ2-1 | TRBV11-2 | NA | CASSLYSSGNIYNEQFF | TGTGCCAGCAGCTTATATTCTAGCGGGAACATCTACAATGAGCAGTTCTTC
TRBD1 | TRBJ1-3 | TRBV19 | NA | CASADRGLGNTIYF | TGTGCCAGCGCTGACAGGGGGCTTGGAAACACCATATATTTT
NA | TRBJ1-2 | TRBV11-2 | NA | CASSSLAGRLDYGYTF | TGTGCCAGCAGCTCTCTGGCAGGGAGGCTGGACTATGGCTACACCTTC
TRBD1 | TRBJ2-3 | TRBV27 | NA | CASSLGQGVDTQYF | TGTGCCAGCAGTCTTGGACAGGGTGTAGATACGCAGTATTTT
TRBD1 | TRBJ1-2 | TRBV4-2 | NA | CASSQEEGLAGGYGYTF | TGTGCCAGCAGCCAAGAAGAGGGACTGGCAGGGGGCTATGGCTACACCTTC
TRBD2 | TRBJ2-3 | TRBV7-8 | NA | CASSVLIRLAGGSDTQYF | TGTGCCAGCAGCGTTTTAATACGACTAGCGGGGGGGTCAGATACGCAGTATTTT
NA | TRBJ1-3 | TRBV18 | NA | CASSPPGGMRGNTIYF | TGTGCCAGCTCACCACCGGGGGGAATGCGAGGAAACACCATATATTTT
TRBD1 | TRBJ1-2 | TRBV4-2 | NA | CASSQDHGTGKRYTF | TGTGCCAGCAGCCAAGATCACGGGACAGGGAAGCGCTACACCTTC
TRBD1 | TRBJ2-1 | TRBV13 | NA | CASSYDRGRPFF | TGTGCCAGCAGCTACGACAGGGGGAGGCCGTTCTTC
NA | TRBJ1-1 | TRBV5-1 | NA | CASRVGGRGMNTEAFF | TGCGCCAGCAGGGTTGGGGGCAGGGGCATGAACACTGAAGCTTTCTTT
TRBD1 | TRBJ2-3 | TRBV28 | NA | CASSLVGRGFTDTQYF | TGTGCCAGCAGTTTAGTTGGCAGGGGGTTTACAGATACGCAGTATTTT
TRBD1 | TRBJ1-1 | TRBV12-5 | few | CASGLPGGRGNTEAFF | TGTGCTAGTGGCCTTCCAGGGGGCAGGGGGAACACTGAAGCTTTCTTT
NA | TRBJ1-1 | TRBV5-5 | NA | CASSFDSTEAFF | TGTGCCAGCAGCTTCGACAGTACTGAAGCTTTCTTT
NA | TRBJ1-1 | TRBV5-4 | NA | CASSFPGEAEAFF | TGTGCCAGCAGCTTCCCCGGGGAGGCTGAAGCTTTCTTT
TRBD1 | TRBJ1-2 | TRBV19 | NA | CASTPGGGQIYGYTF | TGTGCCAGTACCCCGGGGGGGGGACAGATCTATGGCTACACCTTC
TRBD1 | TRBJ1-1 | TRBV7-9 | NA | CASSSPWDRNTEAFF | TGTGCCAGCAGCTCCCCTTGGGACAGAAACACTGAAGCTTTCTTT
TRBD1 | TRBJ1-5 | TRBV2 | NA | CASMADREGQPQHF | TGTGCCAGCATGGCGGACAGGGAGGGACAGCCCCAGCATTTT
NA | TRBJ1-1 | TRBV6-7 | NA | CASPAWRERDEAFF | TGTGCCAGCCCTGCATGGAGGGAACGGGATGAAGCTTTCTTT
TRBD1 | TRBJ1-1 | TRBV6-1 | NA | CASSPQTGMNTEAFF | TGTGCCAGCAGTCCCCAGACAGGGATGAACACTGAAGCTTTCTTT
NA | TRBJ1-4 | TRBV25-1 | NA | CASSAGGEKLFF | TGTGCCAGCAGTGCGGGTGGGGAAAAACTGTTTTTT
NA | TRBJ1-1 | TRBV19 | NA | CASSISRGGTEAFF | TGTGCCAGTAGTATATCTCGGGGGGGCACTGAAGCTTTCTTT
NA | TRBJ2-7 | TRBV29-1 | NA | CSVEGDRSYEQYF | TGCAGCGTTGAGGGAGACCGTTCCTACGAGCAGTACTTC
NA | TRBJ2-7 | TRBV11-2 | NA | CASSLDGGRPGEQYF | TGTGCCAGCAGCTTAGACGGGGGAAGACCGGGCGAGCAGTACTTC
TRBD2 | TRBJ2-1 | TRBV6-1 | NA | CASREPTSGRRQQFF | TGTGCCAGCAGGGAACCGACTAGCGGGAGGCGTCAGCAGTTCTTC
TRBD1 | TRBJ1-1 | TRBV5-6 | NA | CASSLDRGTGSGAFF | TGTGCCAGCAGCTTGGATCGAGGGACAGGATCGGGAGCTTTCTTT